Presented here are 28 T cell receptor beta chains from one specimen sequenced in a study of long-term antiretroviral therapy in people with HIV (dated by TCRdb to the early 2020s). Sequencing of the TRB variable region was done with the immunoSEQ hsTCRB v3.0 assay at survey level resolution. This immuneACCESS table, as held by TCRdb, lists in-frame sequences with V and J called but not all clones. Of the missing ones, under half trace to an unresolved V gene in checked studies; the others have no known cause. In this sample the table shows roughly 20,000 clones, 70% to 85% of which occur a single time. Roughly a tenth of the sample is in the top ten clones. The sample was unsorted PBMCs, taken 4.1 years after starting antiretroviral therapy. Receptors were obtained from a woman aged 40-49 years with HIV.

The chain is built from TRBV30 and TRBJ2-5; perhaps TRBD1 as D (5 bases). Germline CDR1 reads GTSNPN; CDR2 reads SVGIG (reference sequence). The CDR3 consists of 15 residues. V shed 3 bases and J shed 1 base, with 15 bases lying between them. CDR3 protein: CAWRQTWGAQETQYF. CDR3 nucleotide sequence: TGTGCCTGGAGACAGACTTGGGGCGCCCAAGAGACCCAGTACTTC.

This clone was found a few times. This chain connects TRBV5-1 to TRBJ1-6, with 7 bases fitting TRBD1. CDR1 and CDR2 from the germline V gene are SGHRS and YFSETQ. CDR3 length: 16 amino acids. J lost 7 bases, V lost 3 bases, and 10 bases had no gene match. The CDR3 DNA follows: TGCGCCAGCAGCTCAGAACAGGGGCAGGGGAATTCACCCCTCCACTTT. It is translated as CASSSEQGQGNSPLHF. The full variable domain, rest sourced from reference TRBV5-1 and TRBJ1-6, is KAGVTQTPRYLIKTRGQQVTLSCSPISGHRSVSWYQQTPGQGLQFLFEYFSETQRNKGNFPGRFSGRQFSNSRSEMNVSTLELGDSALYLCASSSEQGQGNSPLHFGNGTRLTVT.

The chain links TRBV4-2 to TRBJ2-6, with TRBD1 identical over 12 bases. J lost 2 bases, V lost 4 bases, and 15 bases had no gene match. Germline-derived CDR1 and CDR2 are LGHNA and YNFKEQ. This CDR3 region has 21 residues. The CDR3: CASSLLFPGTGGFPGANVLTF. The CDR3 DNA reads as TGTGCCAGCAGCCTACTTTTCCCCGGGACAGGGGGCTTTCCTGGGGCCAACGTCCTGACTTTC.

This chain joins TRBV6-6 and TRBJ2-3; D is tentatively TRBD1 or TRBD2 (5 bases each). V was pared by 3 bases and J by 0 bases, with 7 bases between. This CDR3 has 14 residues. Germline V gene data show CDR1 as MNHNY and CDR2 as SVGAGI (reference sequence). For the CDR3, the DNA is TGTGCCAGCAGTTATGGGGACAGCACAGATACGCAGTATTTT. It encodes CASSYGDSTDTQYF.

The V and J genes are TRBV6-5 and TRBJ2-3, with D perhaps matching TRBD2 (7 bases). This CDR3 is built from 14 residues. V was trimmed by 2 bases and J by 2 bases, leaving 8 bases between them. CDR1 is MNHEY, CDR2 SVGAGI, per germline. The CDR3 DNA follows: TGTGCCAGCAGTTACGCGGGGGCCACAGATACGCAGTATTTT. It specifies CASSYAGATDTQYF.

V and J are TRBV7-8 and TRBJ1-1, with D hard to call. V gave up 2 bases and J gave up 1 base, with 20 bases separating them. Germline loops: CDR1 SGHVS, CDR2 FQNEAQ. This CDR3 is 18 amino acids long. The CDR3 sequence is CASSLSIDTSKRNTEAFF. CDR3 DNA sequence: TGTGCCAGCAGCTTATCCATTGACACCTCTAAAAGGAACACTGAAGCTTTCTTT.

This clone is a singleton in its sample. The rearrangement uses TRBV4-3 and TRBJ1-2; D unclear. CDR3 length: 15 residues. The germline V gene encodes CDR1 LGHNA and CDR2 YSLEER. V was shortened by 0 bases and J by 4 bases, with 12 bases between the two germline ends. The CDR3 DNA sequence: TGCGCCAGCAGCCAAGATCATGGGTTTAGCTATGGCTACACCTTC. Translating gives CASSQDHGFSYGYTF.

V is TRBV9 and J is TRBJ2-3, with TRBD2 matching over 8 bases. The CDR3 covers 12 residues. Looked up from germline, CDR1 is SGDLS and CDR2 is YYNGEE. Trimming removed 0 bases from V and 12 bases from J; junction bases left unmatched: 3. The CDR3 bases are TGTGCCAGCAGCGTAGTAACTAGCGGTCAGTATTTT. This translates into CASSVVTSGQYF.

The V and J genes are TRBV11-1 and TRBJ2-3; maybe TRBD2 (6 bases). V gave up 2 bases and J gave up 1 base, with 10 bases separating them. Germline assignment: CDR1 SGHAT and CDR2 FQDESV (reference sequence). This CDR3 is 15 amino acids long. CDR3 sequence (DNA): TGTGCCAGCAGCTTACTGGGGACTGGCACAGATACGCAGTATTTT. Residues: CASSLLGTGTDTQYF.

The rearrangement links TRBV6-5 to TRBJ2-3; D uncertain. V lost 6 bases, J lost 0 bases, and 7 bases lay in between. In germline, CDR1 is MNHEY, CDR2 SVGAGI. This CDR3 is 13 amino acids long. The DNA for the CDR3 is TGTGCCAGCAGGGGCACTAGCACAGATACGCAGTATTTT. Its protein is CASRGTSTDTQYF.

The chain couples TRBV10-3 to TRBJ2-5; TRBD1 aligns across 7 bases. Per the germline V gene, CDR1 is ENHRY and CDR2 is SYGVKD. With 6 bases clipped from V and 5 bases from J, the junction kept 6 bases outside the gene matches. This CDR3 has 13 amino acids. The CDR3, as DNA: TGTGCCATCAGACAGGGGATAGGTGAGACCCAGTACTTC. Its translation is CAIRQGIGETQYF.

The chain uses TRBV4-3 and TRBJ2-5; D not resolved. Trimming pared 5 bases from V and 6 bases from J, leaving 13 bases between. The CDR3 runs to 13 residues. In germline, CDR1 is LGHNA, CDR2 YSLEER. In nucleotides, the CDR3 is TGCGCCAGCAGCACCCGATTAGGGCAGACCCAGTACTTC. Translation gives CASSTRLGQTQYF.

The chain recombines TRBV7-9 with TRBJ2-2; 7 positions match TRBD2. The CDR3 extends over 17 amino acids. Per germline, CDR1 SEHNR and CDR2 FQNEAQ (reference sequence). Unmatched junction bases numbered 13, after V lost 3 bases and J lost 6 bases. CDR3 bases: TGTGCCAGCAGCTTCCCCGTTGTGGGAGGGAAGGCCGGGGAGCTGTTTTTT. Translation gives CASSFPVVGGKAGELFF.

In DNA form, the CDR3 reads TGTGCCAGCAGCCTGGCGGTGGAGGGCGCGGTAGGCTACACCTTC. Amino acid sequence: CASSLAVEGAVGYTF. The V call is TRBV4-2, the J call TRBJ1-2; D is unclear. Germline CDR1 reads LGHNA; CDR2 reads YNFKEQ. The CDR3 is 15 amino acids. V lost 4 bases and J 8 bases, leaving 20 bases between the germline ends.

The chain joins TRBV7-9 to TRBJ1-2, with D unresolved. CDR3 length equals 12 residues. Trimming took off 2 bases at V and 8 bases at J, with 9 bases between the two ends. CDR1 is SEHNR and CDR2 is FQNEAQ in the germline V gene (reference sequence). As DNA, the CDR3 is TGTGCCAGCAGCTTATCTGTCCTAGGCTACACCTTC. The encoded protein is CASSLSVLGYTF.

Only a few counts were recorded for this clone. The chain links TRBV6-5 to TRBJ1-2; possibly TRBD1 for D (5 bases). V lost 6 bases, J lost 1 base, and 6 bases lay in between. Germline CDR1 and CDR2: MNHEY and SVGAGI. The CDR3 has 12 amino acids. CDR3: CASRGDNYGYTF. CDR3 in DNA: TGTGCCAGCAGGGGGGATAACTATGGCTACACCTTC.

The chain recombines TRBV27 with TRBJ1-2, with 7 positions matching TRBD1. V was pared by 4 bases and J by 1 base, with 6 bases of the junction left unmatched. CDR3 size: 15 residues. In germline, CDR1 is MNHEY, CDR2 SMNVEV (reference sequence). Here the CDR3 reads CASSSDRALNYGYTF. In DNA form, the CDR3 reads TGTGCCAGCAGTTCTGACAGGGCCCTTAACTATGGCTACACCTTC.

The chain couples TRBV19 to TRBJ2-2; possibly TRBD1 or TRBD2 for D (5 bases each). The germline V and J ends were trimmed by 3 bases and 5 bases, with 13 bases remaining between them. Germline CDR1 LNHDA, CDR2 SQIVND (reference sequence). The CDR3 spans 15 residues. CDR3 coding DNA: TGTGCCAGTAGTATTGAGGGGATTGGAACCGGGGAGCTGTTTTTT. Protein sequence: CASSIEGIGTGELFF.

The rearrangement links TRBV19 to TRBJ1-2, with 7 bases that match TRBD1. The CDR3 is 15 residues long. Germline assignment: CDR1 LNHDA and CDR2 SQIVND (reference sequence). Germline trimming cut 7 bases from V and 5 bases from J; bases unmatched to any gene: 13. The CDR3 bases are TGTGCCAGTATTCTAGCGACAGGGTTTGGTTATGGCTACACCTTC. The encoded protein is CASILATGFGYGYTF.

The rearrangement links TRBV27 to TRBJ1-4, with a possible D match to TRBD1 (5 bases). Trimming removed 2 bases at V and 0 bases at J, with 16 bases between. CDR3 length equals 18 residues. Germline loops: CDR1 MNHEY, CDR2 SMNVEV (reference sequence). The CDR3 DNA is TGTGCCAGCAGTTTAGGGTGGGGCCAGGAGGCAACTAATGAAAAACTGTTTTTT. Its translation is CASSLGWGQEATNEKLFF.

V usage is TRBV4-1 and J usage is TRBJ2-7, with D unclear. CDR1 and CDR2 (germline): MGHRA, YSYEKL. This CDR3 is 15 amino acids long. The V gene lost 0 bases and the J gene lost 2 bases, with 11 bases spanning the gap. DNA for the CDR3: TGCGCCAGCAGCCAAGAGGAATACCTAACCTACGAGCAGTACTTC. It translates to CASSQEEYLTYEQYF.

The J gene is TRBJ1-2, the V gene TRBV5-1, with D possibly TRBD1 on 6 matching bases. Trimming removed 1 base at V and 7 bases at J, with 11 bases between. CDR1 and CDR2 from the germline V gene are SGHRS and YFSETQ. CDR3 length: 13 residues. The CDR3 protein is CASSLPGEIGYTF. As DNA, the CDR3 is TGCGCCAGCAGCTTGCCAGGGGAGATTGGCTACACCTTC.

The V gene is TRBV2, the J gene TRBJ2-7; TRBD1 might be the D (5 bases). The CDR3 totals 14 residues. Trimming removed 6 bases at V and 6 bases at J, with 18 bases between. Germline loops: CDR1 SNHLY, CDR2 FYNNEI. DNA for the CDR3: TGTGCCAGCAGCATAACGACAGAGAGTAGCGAGCAGTACTTC. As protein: CASSITTESSEQYF.

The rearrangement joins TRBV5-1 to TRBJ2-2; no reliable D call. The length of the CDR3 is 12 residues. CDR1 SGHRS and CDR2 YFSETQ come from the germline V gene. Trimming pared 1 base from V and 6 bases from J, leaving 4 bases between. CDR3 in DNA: TGCGCCAGCAGCTTGTTGTCCGGGGAGCTGTTTTTT. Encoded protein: CASSLLSGELFF.

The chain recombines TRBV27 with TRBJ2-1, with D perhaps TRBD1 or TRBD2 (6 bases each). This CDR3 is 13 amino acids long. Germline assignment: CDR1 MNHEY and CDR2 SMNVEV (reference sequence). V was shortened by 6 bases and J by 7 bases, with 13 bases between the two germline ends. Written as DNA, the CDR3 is TGTGCCAGCAGATCGGGGGCAGGGAATGAGCAGTTCTTC. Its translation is CASRSGAGNEQFF.

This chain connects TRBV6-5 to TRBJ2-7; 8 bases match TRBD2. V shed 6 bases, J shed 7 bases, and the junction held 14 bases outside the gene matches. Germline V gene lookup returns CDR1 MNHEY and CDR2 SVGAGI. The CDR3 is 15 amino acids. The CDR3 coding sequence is TGTGCCAGCAGCCTCTACCGGGGGGGTCTTGGGGAGCAGTACTTC. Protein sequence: CASSLYRGGLGEQYF.

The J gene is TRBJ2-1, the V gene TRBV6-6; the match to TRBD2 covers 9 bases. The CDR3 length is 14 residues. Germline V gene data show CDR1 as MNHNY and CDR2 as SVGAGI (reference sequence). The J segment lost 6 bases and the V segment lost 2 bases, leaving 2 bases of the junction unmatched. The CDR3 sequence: CASSYLAGPNEQFF. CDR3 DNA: TGTGCCAGCAGTTACCTAGCGGGACCCAATGAGCAGTTCTTC.

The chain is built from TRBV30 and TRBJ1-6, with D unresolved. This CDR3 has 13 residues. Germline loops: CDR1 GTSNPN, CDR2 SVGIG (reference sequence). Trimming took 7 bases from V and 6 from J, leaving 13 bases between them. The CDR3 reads CALTRDPNSPLHF. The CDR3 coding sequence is TGTGCCTTAACCAGAGACCCTAATTCACCCCTCCACTTT.